Given below is one TCR beta chain in context. Its antigen is as yet unknown. With V trimmed by 0 bases and J by 7 bases, 7 bases remained unmatched. This CDR3 has 15 residues. Per the germline V gene, CDR1 is SGHKS and CDR2 is YYEKEE (reference sequence). This sample is part of a study of blood T cells in healthy people across ages. Findings of the study overall: More naive CD4+ cells and higher diversity marked long-lived donors relative to aged donors. While age rose, TCR beta diversity per million T cells dropped in a roughly linear way.

Alongside a J-beta primer mix, a sample-barcoded 5' primer served in a second PCR lasting about 6 to 12 cycles. TCRdb reprocessed the 5' RACE reads with MiXCR, giving one entry per CDR3 protein. The sample lists 600,000 or so distinct CDR3 sequences, roughly 31% occurring once. The TCR was taken from a woman older than 75 in good health. The chain carries TRBV5-5 and TRBJ1-2; 9 bases fit TRBD1. Sequenced: blood. The chain's CDR3 is CASSLADRGSGGYTF. CDR3 nucleotides: TGTGCCAGCAGCTTGGCAGACAGGGGGTCCGGTGGCTACACCTTC.